The 27 T cell receptor beta chains reported below all come from one sample, sequenced in a study of CD8 T cells in Susac syndrome. A quantity of about 0.5 to 1 ug RNA underwent reverse transcription using random hexamers. In TCRdb, the immunoSEQ multiplex PCR reads were re-called with MiXCR into one record per CDR3 protein. The table has about 140,000 distinct CDR3 sequences, approximately 95% seen once; the top ten hold approximately 0.27%. Sequenced input: CD8+ T cells from PBMCs. All receptors come from a human donor in good health.

The rearrangement joins TRBV6-2 or TRBV6-3 to TRBJ2-6, with TRBD2 matching over 10 bases. This CDR3 region has 19 residues. The germline V gene has CDR1 MNHEY and CDR2 SVGEGT. V trimming: 0 bases; J trimming: 4 bases; junction bases outside the gene matches: 9. As DNA, the CDR3 is TGTGCCAGCAGTTACTCCTCTCAGGGACTAGCGTCCGGGGCCAACGTCCTGACTTTC. It translates to CASSYSSQGLASGANVLTF.

The V gene is TRBV27, the J gene TRBJ1-2; TRBD1 is a possible D gene (5 bases). Germline CDR1 is MNHEY and CDR2 is SMNVEV (reference sequence). The ends were cut back, 0 bases at V and 3 bases at J, with 11 bases in the middle. CDR3 length equals 15 residues. The CDR3 region has the DNA TGTGCCAGCAGTTTATCGGAGTCGGGGGACTATGGCTACACCTTC. Translation: CASSLSESGDYGYTF.

This rearrangement joins TRBV7-9 to TRBJ1-5; 7 bases are a match to TRBD1. Germline V gene sequence: CDR1 SEHNR, CDR2 FQNEAQ (reference sequence). V trimming: 4 bases; J trimming: 7 bases; junction bases outside the gene matches: 4. This CDR3 has 13 residues. The CDR3 region has the DNA TGTGCCAGCAGCTCAGCAGGGGGGCAGCCCCAGCATTTT. It codes for CASSSAGGQPQHF.

This chain uses TRBV30 with TRBJ2-2; 9 nucleotides line up with TRBD2. The V segment lost 8 bases and the J segment 7 bases; nucleotides outside the gene matches: 17. The CDR3 totals 16 residues. Per the germline V gene, CDR1 is GTSNPN and CDR2 is SVGIG (reference sequence). This CDR3 is CAGMGAGGPLDGELFF. The DNA for the CDR3 is TGTGCCGGGATGGGGGCGGGAGGGCCCTTGGACGGGGAGCTGTTTTTT. Combining the CDR3 with reference TRBV30 and TRBJ2-2 gives the whole variable domain SQTIHQWPATLVQPVGSPLSLECTVEGTSNPNLYWYRQAAGRGLQLLFYSVGIGQISSEVPQNLSASRPQDRQFILSSKKLLLSDSGFYLCAGMGAGGPLDGELFFGEGSRLTVL.

This clonotype was seen once. The CDR3 protein is CASSLDYEGTDTQYF. The CDR3 DNA follows: TGTGCCAGCAGTTTAGACTATGAGGGCACAGATACGCAGTATTTT. This chain links TRBV27 with TRBJ2-3, with D possibly being TRBD2 (5 bases). This CDR3 is 15 amino acids long. The germline CDR1 and CDR2 sequences are MNHEY and SMNVEV (reference sequence). Trimming took 2 bases from V and 1 from J, leaving 10 bases between them.

The V and J genes are TRBV7-2 and TRBJ2-1; D might be TRBD1 (6 bases). This CDR3 has 14 amino acids. Trimming shortened V by 3 bases and J by 4 bases, and 10 bases separated the two germline ends. CDR1 is SGHTA, CDR2 FQGNSA, per germline. The CDR3 is CASSFRDTYNEQFF. In DNA, the CDR3 is TGTGCCAGCAGCTTCCGGGACACGTACAATGAGCAGTTCTTC.

The chain carries TRBV27 and TRBJ1-2; D is uncertain. V was pared by 3 bases and J by 7 bases, with 21 bases between. Germline CDR1 MNHEY, CDR2 SMNVEV (reference sequence). This CDR3 comprises 16 residues. In DNA, the CDR3 is TGTGCCAGCAGTTTCTACCCCTCCGACAAGGAGATTGGCTACACCTTC. It translates to CASSFYPSDKEIGYTF.

The table lists this clonotype with a few counts. The chain combines TRBV6-5 with TRBJ2-5; D uncertain. Looked up from germline, CDR1 is MNHEY and CDR2 is SVGAGI. The length of the CDR3 is 14 residues. The V and J ends lost 0 bases and 4 bases respectively, with 9 bases between them. CDR3 coding DNA: TGTGCCAGCAGTTACTCTTCTAGAGGAGAGACCCAGTACTTC. Protein sequence: CASSYSSRGETQYF.

J is TRBJ2-3 and V is TRBV27; D is undetermined. This CDR3 is built from 9 residues. V shed 11 bases and J shed 7 bases, with 7 bases lying between them. The germline V gene encodes CDR1 MNHEY and CDR2 SMNVEV (reference sequence). Written as DNA, the CDR3 is TGTGCCGTCGGAAATACGCAGTATTTT. Translating gives CAVGNTQYF.

The chain uses TRBV3-1 and TRBJ2-1; 7 nucleotides agree with TRBD2. After removal of 0 bases from V and 0 bases from J, the junction contained 8 bases not matched to a gene. Germline CDR1 is LGHDT and CDR2 is YNNKEL (reference sequence). The CDR3 extends over 18 amino acids. DNA of the CDR3: TGTGCCAGCAGCCAAGAAATTAGCGGGCGCAGCTCCTACAATGAGCAGTTCTTC. This encodes CASSQEISGRSSYNEQFF.

The V call is TRBV20-1, the J call TRBJ1-1, with D possibly matching TRBD1 (5 bases). Per the germline V gene, CDR1 is DFQATT and CDR2 is SNEGSKA (reference sequence). This CDR3 region has 14 residues. The germline V and J ends were trimmed by 5 bases and 0 bases, with 13 bases remaining between them. CDR3 protein: CSAYPQGMNTEAFF. Here the CDR3 DNA reads TGCAGTGCTTACCCTCAGGGAATGAACACTGAAGCTTTCTTT.

The rearrangement links TRBV28 to TRBJ2-7, with 9 bases matching TRBD2. V was clipped by 4 bases and J by 6 bases; unmatched bases: 7. Germline-derived CDR1 and CDR2 are MDHEN and SYDVKM. The CDR3 runs to 14 residues. Here the CDR3 DNA reads TGTGCCAGCAGTTGGGCGGGAGGGCCCCTCGAGCAGTACTTC. Translation: CASSWAGGPLEQYF. Together with reference TRBV28 and TRBJ2-7, the CDR3 gives the full variable domain: DVKVTQSSRYLVKRTGEKVFLECVQDMDHENMFWYRQDPGLGLRLIYFSYDVKMKEKGDIPEGYSVSREKKERFSLILESASTNQTSMYLCASSWAGGPLEQYFGPGTRLTVT.

CDR3 DNA: TGTGCCAGCAGCGTAGGTGGGGATCTCTACGAGCAGTACTTC. Amino acid sequence: CASSVGGDLYEQYF. This chain connects TRBV9 to TRBJ2-7; D is ambiguous. V lost 0 bases to trimming and J lost 3 bases, with 10 bases between them. Germline V gives CDR1 SGDLS, CDR2 YYNGEE. The CDR3 spans 14 residues. The full variable domain, completed using reference TRBV9 and TRBJ2-7, is DSGVTQTPKHLITATGQRVTLRCSPRSGDLSVYWYQQSLDQGLQFLIQYYNGEERAKGNILERFSAQQFPDLHSELNLSSLELGDSALYFCASSVGGDLYEQYFGPGTRLTVT.

The chain employs TRBV28 and TRBJ2-7; 9 nucleotides line up with TRBD1. Germline lookup yields CDR1 MDHEN and CDR2 SYDVKM. This CDR3 is 14 amino acids long. With V trimmed by 6 bases and J by 3 bases, 6 bases remained unmatched. CDR3 DNA sequence: TGTGCCAGCAGAACCGGGACAGGGATCTACGAGCAGTACTTC. Protein sequence: CASRTGTGIYEQYF.

The chain combines TRBV9 with TRBJ2-2; TRBD2 aligns across 11 bases. V shed 4 bases and J 0 bases; nucleotides not matched to a gene: 8. The CDR3 is made up of 18 amino acids. Germline CDR1 and CDR2: SGDLS and YYNGEE. The CDR3 region is CASSSPTSGIANTGELFF. The CDR3 nucleotides are TGTGCCAGCAGCTCGCCGACTAGCGGGATCGCGAACACCGGGGAGCTGTTTTTT.

The chain carries TRBV7-9 and TRBJ2-7, with D tentatively TRBD2 (6 bases). Between the trimmed V and J ends, which lost 5 bases and 6 bases, there was a span of 14 bases. The germline V gene encodes CDR1 SEHNR and CDR2 FQNEAQ (reference sequence). The CDR3 contains 13 residues. The CDR3: CASSPSTSLEQYF. In DNA, the CDR3 is TGTGCCAGCAGCCCCTCGACTAGTCTCGAGCAGTACTTC.

In its sample, this clonotype was seen once. The V and J genes are TRBV9 and TRBJ2-3; 11 bases match TRBD2. Per germline, CDR1 SGDLS and CDR2 YYNGEE. CDR3 size: 15 residues. Trimming at V came to 0 bases and at J to 4 bases, leaving 1 base not matched to a gene. CDR3 protein: CASSVASGGSDTQYF. CDR3 nucleotide sequence: TGTGCCAGCAGCGTAGCTAGCGGGGGGTCAGATACGCAGTATTTT.

The chain is built from TRBV9 and TRBJ1-2; D remains ambiguous. Trimming took off 0 bases at V and 4 bases at J, with 22 bases between the two ends. This CDR3 is 18 amino acids long. Germline V CDR1 and CDR2: SGDLS, YYNGEE. Here the CDR3 reads CASSVESEATVRGYGYTF. CDR3 DNA: TGTGCCAGCAGCGTAGAATCCGAGGCCACCGTCCGGGGCTATGGCTACACCTTC.

The chain carries TRBV20-1 and TRBJ1-5; unclear D gene. CDR1 is DFQATT, CDR2 SNEGSKA, per germline (reference sequence). Trimming took 1 base from V and 2 from J, leaving 3 bases between them. The CDR3 consists of 12 residues. CDR3 residues: CSARGGNQPQHF. The CDR3, as DNA: TGCAGTGCTAGAGGTGGCAATCAGCCCCAGCATTTT.

The chain combines TRBV7-9 with TRBJ2-1; 8 bases fit TRBD2. The CDR3 is 15 residues long. CDR1 is SEHNR and CDR2 is FQNEAQ in the germline V gene (reference sequence). The V and J ends lost 3 bases and 7 bases, in that order; junction bases with no gene match: 8. The chain's CDR3 is CASSFNTGGWNEQFF. The CDR3 DNA is TGTGCCAGCAGCTTTAATACGGGAGGGTGGAATGAGCAGTTCTTC.

The chain joins TRBV15 to TRBJ1-5; TRBD1 matches 9 bases. The CDR3 covers 15 residues. The germline V gene has CDR1 LNHNV and CDR2 YYDKDF (reference sequence). The ends lost 5 bases at V and 4 bases at J; junction bases unmatched: 6. CDR3 loop: CATSSDRGLNQPQHF. CDR3 sequence (DNA): TGTGCCACCAGCTCGGACAGGGGCCTAAATCAGCCCCAGCATTTT.

This rearrangement joins TRBV2 to TRBJ2-5, with unresolved D. The CDR3 consists of 14 residues. Germline CDR1 and CDR2: SNHLY and FYNNEI. Trimming took off 5 bases at V and 2 bases at J, with 12 bases between the two ends. Here the CDR3 DNA reads TGTGCCAGCAGTCCCTCGTGGGGTCAAGAGACCCAGTACTTC. This encodes CASSPSWGQETQYF. Looking up the rest from reference TRBV2 and TRBJ2-5 gives the full variable domain: EPEVTQTPSHQVTQMGQEVILRCVPISNHLYFYWYRQILGQKVEFLVSFYNNEISEKSEIFDDQFSVERPDGSNFTLKIRSTKLEDSAMYFCASSPSWGQETQYFGPGTRLLVL.

The chain carries TRBV5-4 and TRBJ2-7; TRBD2 agrees at 10 bases. With V trimmed by 2 bases and J by 3 bases, 2 bases remained unmatched. The CDR3 covers 14 residues. Germline V gives CDR1 SGHNT, CDR2 YYREEE (reference sequence). The CDR3 bases are TGTGCCAGCAGCTTAGGGACTAGCGTCTACGAGCAGTACTTC. Translating gives CASSLGTSVYEQYF.

This rearrangement joins TRBV27 to TRBJ2-2; 11 bases are shared with TRBD2. The J segment lost 0 bases and the V segment lost 7 bases, leaving 4 bases of the junction unmatched. The CDR3 covers 16 residues. Germline CDR1 reads MNHEY; CDR2 reads SMNVEV (reference sequence). CDR3: CASKLAGDTNTGELFF. Here the CDR3 DNA reads TGTGCCAGCAAACTAGCGGGAGATACGAACACCGGGGAGCTGTTTTTT.

The gene calls are TRBV29-1 and TRBJ2-3; TRBD2 agrees at 11 bases. Germline-derived CDR1 and CDR2 are SQVTM and ANQGSEA. The CDR3 runs to 16 residues. Trimming removed 4 bases from V and 8 bases from J; junction bases left unmatched: 14. The CDR3: CSVVPGTSGPAGTQYF. DNA of the CDR3: TGCAGCGTTGTGCCCGGGACTAGCGGACCCGCAGGTACGCAGTATTTT.

This clonotype came up once. The rearrangement joins TRBV28 to TRBJ2-7; TRBD2 matches 13 bases. Trimming removed 10 bases from V and 2 bases from J; junction bases left unmatched: 5. This CDR3 spans 14 amino acids. Looked up from germline, CDR1 is MDHEN and CDR2 is SYDVKM. The CDR3 sequence: CATITSGRAYEQYF. The CDR3 DNA reads TGTGCCACGATAACTAGCGGGAGGGCCTACGAGCAGTACTTC.

The gene calls are TRBV29-1 and TRBJ2-7; 7 nucleotides match TRBD2. Germline lookup yields CDR1 SQVTM and CDR2 ANQGSEA. The CDR3 extends over 12 amino acids. Trimming removed 6 bases from V and 4 bases from J; junction bases left unmatched: 6. The CDR3 coding sequence is TGCAGCGTCGGTCAGGGAGGGTACGAGCAGTACTTC. Translation: CSVGQGGYEQYF.